Following are 26 T cell receptor beta chains from one sample sequenced in a study of memory CD8 T cells in hepatitis C reinfection. Assay used: immunoSEQ multiplex PCR; TCRdb lists only in-frame clones, some missing. The sample consists of around 47,000 clones, around 87% of them appearing once. Time point in this sample: peak reinfection, 3 to 8 weeks after reinfection detection. Sorted cells were sequenced directly ex vivo without any in vitro expansion. The sample consisted of naive CD8+ T cells sorted from blood. The receptors were gathered from a young man with hepatitis C virus infection.

V gene TRBV7-8 combines with J gene TRBJ2-5; 10 bases fit TRBD2. The V and J ends lost 3 bases and 4 bases, in that order; junction bases with no gene match: 8. The CDR3 sequence is 16 residues long. Germline CDR1 SGHVS, CDR2 FQNEAQ. The CDR3 sequence is CASSLGASGSGETQYF. Written as DNA, the CDR3 is TGTGCCAGCAGCTTGGGTGCTAGCGGGAGTGGAGAGACCCAGTACTTC.

V gene TRBV18 combines with J gene TRBJ2-6, with 8 bases aligning to TRBD2. CDR3 length equals 18 residues. Germline CDR1 KGHSH, CDR2 LQKENI. The V segment lost 3 bases and the J segment 2 bases; nucleotides outside the gene matches: 9. The CDR3: CASSPPTSATPGANVLTF. As DNA, the CDR3 is TGTGCCAGCTCACCGCCGACTAGCGCAACCCCTGGGGCCAACGTCCTGACTTTC.

This chain joins TRBV6-1 and TRBJ2-5; 8 bases fit TRBD2. This CDR3 is built from 14 residues. The ends lost 4 bases at V and 5 bases at J; junction bases unmatched: 6. Germline CDR1 is MNHNS and CDR2 is SASEGT. For the CDR3, the DNA is TGTGCCAGCAGTGGAGCGGGAGTCGGGGAGACCCAGTACTTC. Protein product: CASSGAGVGETQYF.

The chain combines TRBV28 with TRBJ2-7; TRBD2 agrees at 9 bases. This CDR3 has 15 residues. V was pared by 2 bases and J by 0 bases, with 2 bases of the junction left unmatched. Germline CDR1 MDHEN, CDR2 SYDVKM. The CDR3 sequence is CASSLKRGASYEQYV. Written as DNA, the CDR3 is TGTGCCAGCAGTTTAAAGCGGGGGGCCTCCTACGAGCAGTACGTC.

The chain recombines TRBV5-4 with TRBJ2-5; no reliable D call. TRBJ2-7 explains the end of the DNA better; the J call may be wrong. The CDR3 has 15 residues. Germline lookup yields CDR1 SGHNT and CDR2 YYREEE (reference sequence). CDR3 DNA: TGTGCCAGCAGCAACCCCGAAGACGGCCACTACGAGCAGTACTTC. This encodes CASSNPEDGHYEQYF.

This chain uses TRBV5-6 with TRBJ2-1, with D unresolved. This CDR3 is 12 amino acids long. Looked up from germline, CDR1 is SGHDT and CDR2 is YYEEEE. V lost 4 bases and J lost 5, with 7 bases in between. This CDR3 is CASSEDNNEQFF. The CDR3, as DNA: TGTGCCAGCAGCGAAGACAACAATGAGCAGTTCTTC.

The rearrangement links TRBV6-5 to TRBJ1-5; no clear D. Trimming removed 5 bases at V and 5 bases at J, with 13 bases between. This CDR3 has 14 amino acids. Germline CDR1 MNHEY, CDR2 SVGAGI. The CDR3 reads CASSENSPHQPQHF. CDR3 in DNA: TGTGCCAGCAGTGAAAACTCTCCTCATCAGCCCCAGCATTTT.

The rearrangement joins TRBV5-1 to TRBJ2-2; weak D call: TRBD1 (6 bases). V was cut by 0 bases and J by 0 bases, with 18 bases left in between. The CDR3 runs to 19 residues. CDR1 SGHRS and CDR2 YFSETQ come from the germline V gene. In nucleotides, the CDR3 is TGCGCCAGCAGCTTGGCCCCCGACAGGCGGCATGCGAACACCGGGGAGCTGTTTTTT. The encoded protein is CASSLAPDRRHANTGELFF.

The chain couples TRBV5-4 to TRBJ2-2, with a possible D match to TRBD2 (6 bases). This CDR3 has 15 residues. CDR1 and CDR2 (germline): SGHNT, YYREEE (reference sequence). Trimming pared 4 bases from V and 8 bases from J, leaving 18 bases between. The DNA of the CDR3 is TGTGCCAGCAGCCTGGCTAGCGCGGCTAATGGGGAGCTGTTTTTT. It yields the protein CASSLASAANGELFF.

This rearrangement joins TRBV5-1 to TRBJ1-1, with TRBD1 matching over 9 bases. Germline V gene sequence: CDR1 SGHRS, CDR2 YFSETQ. The CDR3 contains 13 residues. V lost 5 bases to trimming and J lost 3 bases; unmatched junction nucleotides: 2. The CDR3 bases are TGCGCCAGCAGGAGACAGGGGGACACTGAAGCTTTCTTT. Its protein is CASRRQGDTEAFF.

This clone was found once. The rearrangement uses TRBV7-2 and TRBJ2-1; 12 bases fit TRBD2. Trimming cost V 5 bases and J 7 bases; bases outside gene matches: 6. The CDR3 runs 15 residues. Germline assignment: CDR1 SGHTA and CDR2 FQGNSA. CDR3 sequence reads: CASSELAGGTNEQFF. The CDR3 bases are TGTGCCAGCAGCGAACTAGCGGGAGGTACGAATGAGCAGTTCTTC.

This clone appeared once. CDR3 DNA sequence: TGTGCCAGCAGTTTATTATCAGGGGGGGCCAAAAACATTCAGTACTTC. This sequence encodes CASSLLSGGAKNIQYF. The J gene is TRBJ2-4, the V gene TRBV27; D possibly corresponds to TRBD1 (7 bases). Trimming left V 1 base short and J 1 base short, with 11 bases between. The CDR3 sequence is 16 residues long. Germline loops: CDR1 MNHEY, CDR2 SMNVEV (reference sequence).

J is TRBJ1-1 and V is TRBV5-6, with D perhaps TRBD1 (5 bases). Germline V gives CDR1 SGHDT, CDR2 YYEEEE. The CDR3 runs to 13 residues. V gave up 4 bases and J gave up 3 bases, with 10 bases separating them. The chain's CDR3 is CASSTTVDTEAFF. The CDR3 DNA reads TGTGCCAGCAGCACGACAGTTGACACTGAAGCTTTCTTT.

This chain connects TRBV27 to TRBJ1-5; D is perhaps TRBD1 (5 bases). V was cut by 5 bases and J by 1 base, with 9 bases left in between. The CDR3 contains 14 residues. Germline CDR1 is MNHEY and CDR2 is SMNVEV (reference sequence). The CDR3 here is CASSTGYSNQPQHF. The CDR3 DNA is TGTGCCAGCAGTACAGGATACAGCAATCAGCCCCAGCATTTT.

V is TRBV28 and J is TRBJ2-1, with TRBD2 identical over 10 bases. The germline V gene encodes CDR1 MDHEN and CDR2 SYDVKM. With V trimmed by 4 bases and J by 8 bases, 5 bases remained unmatched. This CDR3 spans 14 amino acids. The CDR3 bases are TGTGCCAGCAGTTCAGCGGGAGGGGTTCATGAGCAGTTCTTC. It yields the protein CASSSAGGVHEQFF.

The chain employs TRBV29-1 and TRBJ1-2; 10 bases line up with TRBD1. The V and J ends lost 8 bases and 4 bases, in that order; junction bases with no gene match: 10. The germline V gene encodes CDR1 SQVTM and CDR2 ANQGSEA. The CDR3 runs to 14 residues. The CDR3 region has the DNA TGCAGCATCCGACAGGGGGCGAGTGTCTATGGCTACACCTTC. Protein sequence: CSIRQGASVYGYTF. Based on the CDR3 plus reference TRBV29-1 and TRBJ1-2, the full variable domain is SAVISQKPSRDICQRGTSLTIQCQVDSQVTMMFWYRQQPGQSLTLIATANQGSEATYESGFVIDKFPISRPNLTFSTLTVSNMSPEDSSIYLCSIRQGASVYGYTFGSGTRLTVV.

The chain recombines TRBV7-9 with TRBJ2-2, with 14 positions matching TRBD2. The trim removed 1 base at V and 4 bases at J, leaving 5 bases unmatched. Germline assignment: CDR1 SEHNR and CDR2 FQNEAQ (reference sequence). The CDR3 consists of 18 residues. For the CDR3, the DNA is TGTGCCAGCAGCTTAGGACTAGCGGGAGGGCCGAGCACCGGGGAGCTGTTTTTT. It yields the protein CASSLGLAGGPSTGELFF.

In its sample, this clone was seen once. This sample includes further DNA sequences coding for the same CDR3. This sequence joins TRBV27 and TRBJ1-1; no reliable D call. This CDR3 is 14 amino acids long. Trimming removed 8 bases at V and 1 base at J, with 14 bases between. In germline, CDR1 is MNHEY, CDR2 SMNVEV (reference sequence). The chain's CDR3 is CASQLTAGNTEAFF. The DNA for the CDR3 is TGTGCCAGCCAGTTAACGGCGGGGAACACTGAAGCTTTCTTT.

The genes are TRBV6-5 and TRBJ2-3, with 9 bases that match TRBD2. V shed 4 bases and J 4 bases; nucleotides not matched to a gene: 9. Germline CDR1 and CDR2: MNHEY and SVGAGI. The CDR3 is 16 amino acids. In nucleotides, the CDR3 is TGTGCCAGCAGTTCCTTAGCGGGAGAGGTTCCAGATACGCAGTATTTT. The encoded protein is CASSSLAGEVPDTQYF.

The chain has TRBV11-2 and TRBJ2-3; possibly TRBD2 for D (6 bases). V was cut by 5 bases and J by 6 bases, with 6 bases left in between. Germline loops: CDR1 SGHAT, CDR2 FQNNGV. This CDR3 spans 11 amino acids. DNA of the CDR3: TGTGCCAGCAGCGGGAGGGATACGCAGTATTTT. Translating it yields CASSGRDTQYF.

This chain uses TRBV6-1 with TRBJ2-7, with 9 bases fitting TRBD1. CDR1 and CDR2 (germline): MNHNS, SASEGT. CDR3 length equals 15 residues. V shed 5 bases, J shed 6 bases, and the junction held 11 bases outside the gene matches. Here the CDR3 DNA reads TGTGCCAGCAGTCTTGCAGGGACAGGGAGGGCCGAGCAGTACTTC. It specifies CASSLAGTGRAEQYF.

The chain links TRBV27 to TRBJ2-1, with unresolved D. Trimming took 3 bases from V and 9 from J, leaving 12 bases between them. The CDR3 runs to 13 residues. Per germline, CDR1 MNHEY and CDR2 SMNVEV (reference sequence). CDR3 coding DNA: TGTGCCAGCAGTTTTAACAGCCCTGGTGAGCAGTTCTTC. Encoded protein: CASSFNSPGEQFF.

The V and J genes are TRBV29-1 and TRBJ2-7, with TRBD2 matching over 12 bases. Losses at the gene ends were 6 bases for V and 4 bases for J; bases not matched to a gene: 4. This CDR3 region has 13 residues. Germline V gives CDR1 SQVTM, CDR2 ANQGSEA. CDR3 DNA sequence: TGCAGCGTCCAGACTAGCGGGAGTTACGAGCAGTACTTC. Translated, it gives CSVQTSGSYEQYF.

The V gene is TRBV27, the J gene TRBJ2-1, with 9 bases identical to TRBD2. The CDR3 length is 16 residues. Germline CDR1 is MNHEY and CDR2 is SMNVEV (reference sequence). V lost 7 bases to trimming and J lost 0 bases; unmatched junction nucleotides: 7. CDR3 DNA sequence: TGTGCCAGCATGGAAAGTAGCGGGAGCTCCTACAATGAGCAGTTCTTC. Residues: CASMESSGSSYNEQFF.

This clone was recorded a few times. This chain connects TRBV7-6 to TRBJ2-6; no reliable D call. The V end lost 1 base, the J end lost 0 bases, and 7 bases lay between the germline ends. Germline CDR1 and CDR2: SGHVS and FNYEAQ. CDR3 length equals 16 residues. CDR3 sequence (DNA): TGTGCCAGCAGCTTAGGACTCCTCTCTGGGGCCAACGTCCTGACTTTC. This sequence encodes CASSLGLLSGANVLTF.

This clone was seen once. This chain joins TRBV28 and TRBJ2-7; D perhaps matches TRBD1 (5 bases). Per germline, CDR1 MDHEN and CDR2 SYDVKM. The CDR3 has 12 amino acids. Trimming removed 7 bases from V and 5 bases from J, with 12 bases in between. Written as DNA, the CDR3 is TGTGCCAGCAATGCAGGGTTCGACGAGCAGTACTTC. Amino acids: CASNAGFDEQYF.